This T cell receptor beta chain was profiled in a study of early T cells in non-severe SARS-CoV-2 infection. Background on the study: The study sequenced bulk RNA from unsorted whole blood, with chains unpaired.

Unmatched junction bases numbered 7, after V lost 6 bases and J lost 1 base. The germline V gene has CDR1 MNHNS and CDR2 SASEGT. The CDR3 runs to 15 residues. This clonotype was detected ten times or more. TCRdb re-called the 5' RACE reads through MiXCR, storing one row per CDR3 protein. The sample includes approximately 69,000 distinct CDR3 sequences, more than 9.5% seen only once; the top ten take approximately 5%. This receptor was taken from an adult who was a healthcare worker with PCR-confirmed SARS-CoV-2 infection or an uninfected control (not recorded which). This specimen was whole blood, taken at baseline. The chain is built from TRBV6-1 and TRBJ2-3, with TRBD2 matching 7 bases. This CDR3 is CASSDGGGGTDTQYF. In nucleotides, the CDR3 is TGTGCCAGCAGCGACGGGGGAGGGGGCACAGATACGCAGTATTTT.